What follows are 8 T cell receptor beta chains derived from one specimen sequenced in a study of T cell responses to AZD1222 COVID-19 vaccine. Here immunoSEQ multiplex PCR was the method, and the copy in TCRdb shows in-frame clones only, minus some. The sample yields roughly 120,000 clones, roughly nine tenths seen once. The sequencing here drew on peripheral blood, taken on day 0 of AZD1222 vaccination. All receptors come from an adult in good health.

This clone occurred a few times. CDR3 sequence: CASSMTPGRRQETQYF. DNA for the CDR3: TGTGCCAGTAGCATGACTCCGGGACGTAGACAAGAGACCCAGTACTTC. The chain is built from TRBV19 and TRBJ2-5; possibly TRBD1 or TRBD2 for D (5 bases each). From germline, CDR1 is LNHDA and CDR2 SQIVND (reference sequence). This CDR3 region has 16 residues. Trimming left V 6 bases short and J 2 bases short, with 19 bases between.

The rearrangement uses TRBV7-9 and TRBJ2-3, with D tentatively TRBD1 (6 bases). The CDR3 totals 14 residues. From germline, CDR1 is SEHNR and CDR2 FQNEAQ (reference sequence). Trimming stripped 2 bases from V and 2 bases from J, with 8 bases between. CDR3 in DNA: TGTGCCAGCAGCTTATACAGGGACACAGATACGCAGTATTTT. The encoded protein is CASSLYRDTDTQYF.

This clone was recorded only once. V and J are TRBV5-6 and TRBJ2-2; D call uncertain. Looked up from germline, CDR1 is SGHDT and CDR2 is YYEEEE. Deletions cut 4 bases from V and 2 bases from J, with 9 bases between. This CDR3 comprises 14 residues. The CDR3 loop is CASSHGLNTGELFF. The CDR3 DNA is TGTGCCAGCAGCCATGGTCTTAACACCGGGGAGCTGTTTTTT.

A note on this clone: The sample contains more than one DNA sequence encoding this CDR3. V is TRBV5-6 and J is TRBJ1-6; D unclear. This CDR3 is built from 16 residues. V lost 0 bases and J 0 bases, leaving 7 bases between the germline ends. CDR1 and CDR2 (germline): SGHDT, YYEEEE. The CDR3, as DNA: TGTGCCAGCAGCTTGGCCGGGAGCTCCTATAATTCACCCCTCCACTTT. It yields the protein CASSLAGSSYNSPLHF.

The V call is TRBV6-5, the J call TRBJ2-1; 7 nucleotides match TRBD1. The CDR3 totals 16 residues. Germline V gene lookup returns CDR1 MNHEY and CDR2 SVGAGI. The junction had 7 bases not matched to a gene; V was cut back by 0 bases and J by 5 bases. CDR3 in amino acids: CASSYSSQGSHNEQFF. The CDR3 DNA reads as TGTGCCAGCAGTTACTCTTCACAGGGGTCCCACAATGAGCAGTTCTTC.

The gene calls are TRBV15 and TRBJ1-5, with D hard to call. The CDR3 totals 17 residues. Trimming left V 5 bases short and J 1 base short, with 18 bases between. Per the germline V gene, CDR1 is LNHNV and CDR2 is YYDKDF (reference sequence). CDR3 region: CATSPRTPGRSNQPQHF. DNA for the CDR3: TGTGCCACCAGCCCTAGAACGCCGGGGAGGAGCAATCAGCCCCAGCATTTT.

The chain combines TRBV19 with TRBJ1-2; D call uncertain. CDR3 size: 12 residues. Trimming stripped 3 bases from V and 10 bases from J, with 12 bases between. The germline V gene has CDR1 LNHDA and CDR2 SQIVND (reference sequence). CDR3 sequence: CASSIGVRDYTF. In DNA form, the CDR3 reads TGTGCCAGTAGTATCGGAGTGAGGGACTACACCTTC.

The chain carries TRBV4-1 and TRBJ2-7, with a tentative D call TRBD2 (5 bases). This CDR3 contains 15 residues. Germline loops: CDR1 MGHRA, CDR2 YSYEKL. Trimming removed 2 bases from V and 3 bases from J, with 14 bases in between. CDR3 protein: CASSQSPGNHYEQYF. The CDR3 coding sequence is TGCGCCAGCAGCCAATCACCCGGGAATCACTACGAGCAGTACTTC.